Listed here are 20 T cell receptor beta chains from one sample, sequenced in a study of cytomegalovirus exposure and HLA in healthy donors. Researchers ran the PCR with 60 Vbeta and 13 Jbeta primers. Clones were read by immunoSEQ multiplex PCR, and TCRdb kept only the in-frame ones, dropping some. The repertoire holds around 150,000 clones, with roughly four fifths as singletons. The sequencing input was PBMCs. The source of these receptors is a middle-aged woman in good health and CMV-seronegative.

This chain joins TRBV9 and TRBJ2-3; 15 bases are shared with TRBD2. Germline CDR1 SGDLS, CDR2 YYNGEE. The CDR3 runs to 18 residues. Trimming at V came to 4 bases and at J to 2 bases, leaving 8 bases not matched to a gene. In nucleotides, the CDR3 is TGTGCCAGCAGCTTGGGACTAGCGGGAGGTTGGCTCACAGATACGCAGTATTTT. Translation gives CASSLGLAGGWLTDTQYF. Combining the CDR3 with reference TRBV9 and TRBJ2-3 gives the whole variable domain DSGVTQTPKHLITATGQRVTLRCSPRSGDLSVYWYQQSLDQGLQFLIQYYNGEERAKGNILERFSAQQFPDLHSELNLSSLELGDSALYFCASSLGLAGGWLTDTQYFGPGTRLTVL.

CDR3 nucleotides: TGTGCCAGCAGTGGGACTAGCGGGTACCAAGAGACCCAGTACTTC. Its translation is CASSGTSGYQETQYF. The rearrangement joins TRBV2 to TRBJ2-5; 11 bases fit TRBD2. Trimming at V came to 4 bases and at J to 0 bases, leaving 1 base not matched to a gene. The length of the CDR3 is 15 residues. Germline V gives CDR1 SNHLY, CDR2 FYNNEI.

The chain employs TRBV2 and TRBJ1-1, with a tentative D call TRBD1 (5 bases). The CDR3 runs 14 residues. The germline V and J ends were trimmed by 8 bases and 2 bases, with 15 bases remaining between them. Germline V gene data show CDR1 as SNHLY and CDR2 as FYNNEI. The CDR3 coding sequence is TGTGCCAGCGGGGAAGGGGAGTATAACACTGAAGCTTTCTTT. This gives the protein CASGEGEYNTEAFF. Together with reference TRBV2 and TRBJ1-1, the CDR3 gives the full variable domain: EPEVTQTPSHQVTQMGQEVILRCVPISNHLYFYWYRQILGQKVEFLVSFYNNEISEKSEIFDDQFSVERPDGSNFTLKIRSTKLEDSAMYFCASGEGEYNTEAFFGQGTRLTVV.

DNA for the CDR3: TGTGCCAGCAGCTTAACGAGGGAGAGTCGCAATGAGCAGTTCTTC. It yields the protein CASSLTRESRNEQFF. V gene TRBV7-3 combines with J gene TRBJ2-1; D perhaps matches TRBD2 (5 bases). Germline lookup yields CDR1 SGHTA and CDR2 FQGTGA. The CDR3 is 15 residues long. V dropped 0 bases and J dropped 6 bases, with 12 bases sitting between them.

This chain connects TRBV30 to TRBJ1-4; no firm D call. V dropped 3 bases and J dropped 3 bases, with 8 bases sitting between them. Germline V gene data show CDR1 as GTSNPN and CDR2 as SVGIG (reference sequence). The CDR3 consists of 13 residues. The CDR3 bases are TGTGCCTGGAGGGCTCCCGCTAATGAAAAACTGTTTTTT. This encodes CAWRAPANEKLFF.

J is TRBJ2-1 and V is TRBV30, with 7 nucleotides matching TRBD1. Germline CDR1 GTSNPN, CDR2 SVGIG (reference sequence). The CDR3 is made up of 12 amino acids. V shed 4 bases, J shed 6 bases, and the junction held 3 bases outside the gene matches. The CDR3 sequence: CAWKQGSNEQFF. For the CDR3, the DNA is TGTGCCTGGAAACAGGGGAGCAATGAGCAGTTCTTC.

This clone was seen a few times. The V gene is TRBV28, the J gene TRBJ2-1; D is possibly TRBD2 (6 bases). The CDR3 has 13 residues. Between the trimmed V and J ends, which lost 5 bases and 9 bases, there was a span of 14 bases. CDR1 MDHEN and CDR2 SYDVKM come from the germline V gene. CDR3 sequence reads: CASSPGTAVEQFF. For the CDR3, the DNA is TGTGCCAGCAGTCCCGGGACTGCTGTTGAGCAGTTCTTC.

About this clone itself: A junction boundary mismatches the germline segment, possibly from a read error. The chain uses TRBV13 and TRBJ2-3; D remains unclear. This CDR3 contains 14 residues. Per the germline V gene, CDR1 is PRHDT and CDR2 is FYEKMQ (reference sequence). CDR3: CASSLGRSTDTQYF. Written as DNA, the CDR3 is TGTGCCAGCAGCCTAGGCAGGAGCACAGATACGCAGTATTTT.

This sequence joins TRBV29-1 and TRBJ2-7; D ambiguous. The CDR3 contains 11 residues. Between the trimmed V and J ends, which lost 3 bases and 3 bases, there was a span of 6 bases. Germline lookup yields CDR1 SQVTM and CDR2 ANQGSEA. CDR3 bases: TGCAGCGTTGATGTTAACTACGAGCAGTACTTC. It specifies CSVDVNYEQYF.

This chain uses TRBV25-1 with TRBJ1-2; D remains unclear. V was pared by 6 bases and J by 8 bases, with 13 bases between. The germline V gene encodes CDR1 MGHDK and CDR2 SYGVNS. The CDR3 loop spans 12 amino acids. The CDR3 spells CASSRSPGGYTF. CDR3 nucleotide sequence: TGTGCCAGCAGCCGGTCGCCGGGAGGCTACACCTTC.

Here the CDR3 reads CASSFQTGNTIYF. The DNA of the CDR3 is TGTGCCAGCAGCTTTCAAACTGGAAACACCATATATTTT. The chain links TRBV7-8 to TRBJ1-3, with D hard to call. CDR3 size: 13 residues. From germline, CDR1 is SGHVS and CDR2 FQNEAQ. With 3 bases removed from V and 2 bases from J, the gap between germline ends came to 5 bases.

V usage is TRBV28 and J usage is TRBJ1-2; no definite D call. This CDR3 spans 13 amino acids. Trimming pared 3 bases from V and 5 bases from J, leaving 10 bases between. Germline V gene sequence: CDR1 MDHEN, CDR2 SYDVKM. This CDR3 is CASSLQERYGYTF. The CDR3 DNA follows: TGTGCCAGCAGTTTGCAGGAACGATATGGCTACACCTTC.

The gene calls are TRBV18 and TRBJ2-3; 12 positions match TRBD2. J gave up 5 bases and V 6 bases, and 9 bases lay outside the gene matches. The germline V gene encodes CDR1 KGHSH and CDR2 LQKENI. This CDR3 is 16 amino acids long. CDR3 sequence: CASSPRPLAGGDTQYF. CDR3 sequence (DNA): TGTGCCAGCTCGCCCCGGCCACTAGCGGGAGGAGATACGCAGTATTTT.

Of note for this clone: Distinct nucleotide sequences in the sample also encode this CDR3. The chain recombines TRBV18 with TRBJ1-5; 8 nucleotides match TRBD1. This CDR3 is built from 15 residues. Germline V gene data show CDR1 as KGHSH and CDR2 as LQKENI. The J segment lost 6 bases and the V segment lost 2 bases, leaving 6 bases of the junction unmatched. The CDR3 sequence is CASSPSTGEGQPQHF. The CDR3 DNA reads TGTGCCAGCTCACCATCGACAGGGGAGGGTCAGCCCCAGCATTTT.

This clone was counted only a few times. The chain carries TRBV2 and TRBJ1-5; a possible D gene is TRBD1 (5 bases). The CDR3 sequence is 12 residues long. V shed 7 bases and J shed 7 bases, with 11 bases lying between them. Germline CDR1 reads SNHLY; CDR2 reads FYNNEI. The chain's CDR3 is CASTGEGQPQHF. DNA for the CDR3: TGTGCCAGCACCGGGGAGGGGCAGCCCCAGCATTTT.

The chain links TRBV7-3 to TRBJ2-5; 8 bases map to TRBD1. The CDR3 is made up of 15 amino acids. CDR1 is SGHTA and CDR2 is FQGTGA in the germline V gene. V gave up 5 bases and J gave up 2 bases; unmatched junction bases: 7. The CDR3 protein is CASSPRQGKQETQYF. CDR3 bases: TGTGCCAGCAGCCCCAGACAGGGGAAGCAAGAGACCCAGTACTTC.

This chain joins TRBV28 and TRBJ1-5; a possible D gene is TRBD1 (6 bases). Germline CDR1 is MDHEN and CDR2 is SYDVKM. This CDR3 has 14 residues. V was pared by 3 bases and J by 7 bases, with 13 bases between. The CDR3 spells CASSFPSGEQPQHF. The CDR3 region has the DNA TGTGCCAGCAGTTTTCCGTCAGGGGAACAGCCCCAGCATTTT.

This chain joins TRBV18 and TRBJ2-1; TRBD2 is a possible D gene (5 bases). The germline V gene has CDR1 KGHSH and CDR2 LQKENI. V gave up 0 bases and J gave up 7 bases, with 13 bases separating them. The CDR3 is 15 amino acids. The DNA of the CDR3 is TGTGCCAGCTCACCACCGTCTAGTAGAGGGAATGAGCAGTTCTTC. Translation gives CASSPPSSRGNEQFF.

The chain recombines TRBV15 with TRBJ2-2; D remains ambiguous. The CDR3 spans 16 residues. Trimming pared 0 bases from V and 5 bases from J, leaving 13 bases between. Germline-derived CDR1 and CDR2 are LNHNV and YYDKDF (reference sequence). CDR3 sequence: CATSRDPGSVTGELFF. The CDR3 DNA reads as TGTGCCACCAGCAGAGATCCGGGTTCCGTAACCGGGGAGCTGTTTTTT.

This chain joins TRBV9 and TRBJ1-1; D may be TRBD1 (5 bases). V was cut by 4 bases and J by 1 base, with 20 bases left in between. From germline, CDR1 is SGDLS and CDR2 YYNGEE. The CDR3 consists of 17 residues. CDR3 loop: CASSSLLDILPNTEAFF. In DNA, the CDR3 is TGTGCCAGCAGCTCCCTTTTGGACATTTTGCCGAACACTGAAGCTTTCTTT.